This T cell receptor beta chain emerged from a study of T cell repertoires in cytomegalovirus infection. The CDR3 has 15 amino acids. V shed 4 bases and J shed 6 bases, with 17 bases lying between them. Germline CDR1 reads KGHDR; CDR2 reads SFDVKD. MiXCR was run by TCRdb on the reads, yielding one entry per CDR3 protein. The profile covers some 400,000 distinct CDR3 sequences, with approximately 31% appearing a single time and roughly 15% taken by the ten largest. This clonotype has more than one count but fewer than ten. The receptor was isolated from a human donor in good health (CMV status not recorded). Some clones in this sample may be carry-over from other donors' samples. The specimen was PBMCs. The V call is TRBV24-1, the J call TRBJ1-2; no firm D call. The CDR3 loop is CATSDSDGLRHGYTF. The CDR3 region has the DNA TGTGCCACCAGTGACTCGGACGGCCTGAGACATGGCTACACCTTC.